This T cell receptor (beta chain) was obtained from a study of blood T cell repertoires in COVID-19. For the study at large: Sample material is recorded as cDNA or gDNA derived from T cells, B-cell-depleted T cells, or PBMCs.

Which cohort a participant joined came from the clinical history participants gave. CDR1 is SGHTA, CDR2 FQGNSA, per germline. The CDR3 has 14 residues. V was pared by 1 base and J by 3 bases, with 8 bases between. Per the study methods: Scientists estimated how many nucleated cells there were by amplifying reference gene primers. The assay was immunoSEQ multiplex PCR, and TCRdb's table has in-frame clones only and misses some. V, J and clone size are those of that table, while D and trimming were read from the DNA. Of 200,000 to 250,000 clones in the sample, 81% are singletons; the top ten hold just under 9%.

Input material: PBMCs or T cells enriched from blood (not recorded which). The TCR comes from a woman aged 45-60 years with acute COVID-19. This chain links TRBV7-2 with TRBJ2-3; possibly TRBD2 for D (5 bases). The CDR3 DNA sequence: TGTGCCAGCAGCTTAGGGGTAGCGACAGATACGCAGTATTTT. It specifies CASSLGVATDTQYF.